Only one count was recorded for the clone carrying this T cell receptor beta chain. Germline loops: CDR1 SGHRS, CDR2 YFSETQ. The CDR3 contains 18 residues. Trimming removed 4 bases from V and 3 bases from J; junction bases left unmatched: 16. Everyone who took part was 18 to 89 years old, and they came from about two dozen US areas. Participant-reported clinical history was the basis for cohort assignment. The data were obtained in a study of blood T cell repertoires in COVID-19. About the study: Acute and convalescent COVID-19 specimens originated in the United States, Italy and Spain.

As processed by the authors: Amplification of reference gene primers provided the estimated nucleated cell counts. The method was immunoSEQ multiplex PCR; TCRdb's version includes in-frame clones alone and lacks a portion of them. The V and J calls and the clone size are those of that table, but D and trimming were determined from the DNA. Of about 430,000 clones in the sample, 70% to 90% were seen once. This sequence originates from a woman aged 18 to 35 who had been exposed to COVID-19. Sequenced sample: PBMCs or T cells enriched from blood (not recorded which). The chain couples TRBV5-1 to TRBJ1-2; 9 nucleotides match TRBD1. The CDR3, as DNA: TGCGCCAGCAGCCATGGACGGGACAGGGATCTTACGGACTATGGCTACACCTTC. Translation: CASSHGRDRDLTDYGYTF.